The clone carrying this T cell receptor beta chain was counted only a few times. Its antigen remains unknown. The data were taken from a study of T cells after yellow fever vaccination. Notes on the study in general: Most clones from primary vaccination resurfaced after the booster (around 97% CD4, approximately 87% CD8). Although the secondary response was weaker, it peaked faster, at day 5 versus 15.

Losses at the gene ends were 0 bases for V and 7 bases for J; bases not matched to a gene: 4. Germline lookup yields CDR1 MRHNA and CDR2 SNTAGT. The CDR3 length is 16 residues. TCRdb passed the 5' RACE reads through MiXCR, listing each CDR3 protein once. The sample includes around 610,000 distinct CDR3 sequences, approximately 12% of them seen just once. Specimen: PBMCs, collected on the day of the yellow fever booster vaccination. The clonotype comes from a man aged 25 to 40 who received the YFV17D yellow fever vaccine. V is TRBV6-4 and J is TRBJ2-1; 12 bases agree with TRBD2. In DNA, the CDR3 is TGTGCCAGCAGTGACTCGGGGCTAGCGGGAGGGAATGAGCAGTTCTTC. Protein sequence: CASSDSGLAGGNEQFF.